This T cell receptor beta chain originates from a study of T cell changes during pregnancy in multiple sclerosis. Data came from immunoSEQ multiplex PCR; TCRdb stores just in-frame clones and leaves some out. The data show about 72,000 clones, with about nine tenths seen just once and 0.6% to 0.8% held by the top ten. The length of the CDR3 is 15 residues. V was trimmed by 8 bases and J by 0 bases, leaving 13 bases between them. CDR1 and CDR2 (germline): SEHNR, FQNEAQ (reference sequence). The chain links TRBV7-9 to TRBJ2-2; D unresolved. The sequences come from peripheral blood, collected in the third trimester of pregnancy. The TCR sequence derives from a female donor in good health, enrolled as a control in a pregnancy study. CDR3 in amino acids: CASSHGATNTGELFF. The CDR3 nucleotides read TGTGCCAGCTCACACGGAGCGACGAACACCGGGGAGCTGTTTTTT.